This entry lists 13 T cell receptor beta chains sequenced from one sample in a study of PD-1 blockade in classical Hodgkin lymphoma. The protocol was immunoSEQ multiplex PCR, while the TCRdb copy is restricted to in-frame clones and leaves out a portion. The table shows nearly 55,000 clones, with more than 65% occurring only once. All patients experienced relapse after autologous stem cell transplantation, and brentuximab vedotin exposure was variable. The sequencing here drew on peripheral blood mononuclear cells (PBMCs), taken at baseline. These receptors were obtained from a human donor with classical Hodgkin lymphoma.

The rearrangement uses TRBV27 and TRBJ2-5; TRBD1 or TRBD2 may be the D gene (5 bases each). This CDR3 is built from 15 residues. Germline values: CDR1 MNHEY, CDR2 SMNVEV (reference sequence). The V end was cut by 4 bases, the J end by 6 bases, with 18 bases between. CDR3 bases: TGTGCCAGCAGTTCCCCCGCGACTCGGGGCAAGACCCAGTACTTC. Translated, it gives CASSSPATRGKTQYF.

The V gene is TRBV2, the J gene TRBJ1-4; a weak D match, TRBD1 (5 bases). There are 13 residues in the CDR3. The germline CDR1 and CDR2 sequences are SNHLY and FYNNEI. The V and J ends lost 4 bases and 5 bases respectively, with 8 bases between them. This CDR3 reads CASSVRQNEKLFF. The DNA of the CDR3 is TGTGCCAGCAGTGTAAGACAGAATGAAAAACTGTTTTTT.

This chain connects TRBV27 to TRBJ2-1; TRBD2 is a possible D gene (6 bases). V was pared by 8 bases and J by 2 bases, with 25 bases between. Germline CDR1 reads MNHEY; CDR2 reads SMNVEV (reference sequence). CDR3 length: 18 residues. CDR3 bases: TGTGCCAGCGCGGTCCGAGGCGGGATGGCACCCCCCTACAATGAGCAGTTCTTC. It is translated as CASAVRGGMAPPYNEQFF.

V and J are TRBV27 and TRBJ2-3; 10 nucleotides line up with TRBD1. The V segment lost 0 bases and the J segment 3 bases; nucleotides outside the gene matches: 12. This CDR3 is 19 amino acids long. Germline V CDR1 and CDR2: MNHEY, SMNVEV (reference sequence). The CDR3 nucleotides read TGTGCCAGCAGTTTATCAGAGGGGCGACAGGGGGCTTGGACAGATACGCAGTATTTT. Residues: CASSLSEGRQGAWTDTQYF.

The chain couples TRBV27 to TRBJ2-2, with 9 bases lining up with TRBD1. This CDR3 is built from 15 residues. Germline assignment: CDR1 MNHEY and CDR2 SMNVEV (reference sequence). V lost 7 bases, J lost 7 bases, and 10 bases stayed unmatched. CDR3 in amino acids: CASTLGGQGFGELFF. The CDR3 DNA reads TGTGCCAGCACCCTCGGGGGACAGGGTTTCGGGGAGCTGTTTTTT.

This chain joins TRBV27 and TRBJ1-4, with TRBD1 as a possible D gene (5 bases). V was pared by 8 bases and J by 11 bases, with 15 bases between. The CDR3 has 12 residues. Germline lookup yields CDR1 MNHEY and CDR2 SMNVEV (reference sequence). The CDR3 bases are TGTGCCAGCGGGACCGCGCTGGGGAAACTGTTTTTT. Translated, it gives CASGTALGKLFF.

The gene calls are TRBV6-1 and TRBJ2-2; D perhaps matches TRBD1 (5 bases). Germline V gene data show CDR1 as MNHNS and CDR2 as SASEGT. V lost 6 bases and J lost 4, with 12 bases in between. The CDR3 has 14 residues. CDR3 amino acids: CASRGAGVTGELFF. The CDR3 DNA is TGTGCCAGCAGAGGGGCAGGAGTCACCGGGGAGCTGTTTTTT.

The chain combines TRBV12-2 with TRBJ2-5; no check of the table's D call, TRBD2, against the DNA was made. TRBV12-2 is noted as a pseudogene. The CDR3 is 17 residues long. The CDR3 here is CASRHPWPRAVQETQYF. In DNA, the CDR3 is TGTGCAAGTCGCCACCCTTGGCCGCGGGCCGTCCAAGAGACCCAGTACTTC.

This clone was detected only once. CDR3 amino acids: CAIREENTIYF. In DNA, the CDR3 is TGTGCCATCAGGGAAGAAAACACCATATATTTT. The chain links TRBV10-3 to TRBJ1-3, with unresolved D. V lost 6 bases and J lost 6, with 6 bases in between. Germline-derived CDR1 and CDR2 are ENHRY and SYGVKD. This CDR3 is built from 11 residues.

The chain recombines TRBV11-3 with TRBJ1-3; 7 nucleotides agree with TRBD1. V shed 2 bases and J 4 bases; nucleotides not matched to a gene: 11. The V gene's germline CDR1 is SGHNT and CDR2 YENEEA. This CDR3 region has 17 residues. CDR3 sequence (DNA): TGTGCCAGCAGCTTATCCCCGACAGGGCTATACGGAAACACCATATATTTT. Residues: CASSLSPTGLYGNTIYF.

This chain links TRBV7-2 with TRBJ1-2, with 7 bases lining up with TRBD1. J lost 3 bases, V lost 5 bases, and 9 bases had no gene match. CDR3 length: 15 amino acids. Germline assignment: CDR1 SGHTA and CDR2 FQGNSA. This CDR3 is CASSMNRGSDYGYTF. CDR3 coding DNA: TGTGCCAGCAGCATGAACAGGGGATCCGACTATGGCTACACCTTC.

The genes are TRBV25-1 and TRBJ2-7, with 7 bases fitting TRBD2. Germline V gene data show CDR1 as MGHDK and CDR2 as SYGVNS. The CDR3 length is 16 residues. The V and J ends lost 3 bases and 2 bases, in that order; junction bases with no gene match: 10. The chain's CDR3 is CASSDDREVPTYEQYF. The CDR3 DNA sequence: TGTGCCAGCAGTGACGACCGGGAGGTCCCTACCTACGAGCAGTACTTC.

The chain employs TRBV11-3 and TRBJ1-3; D remains ambiguous. The CDR3 contains 18 residues. V lost 0 bases, J lost 0 bases, and 15 bases lay in between. From germline, CDR1 is SGHNT and CDR2 YENEEA. The CDR3, as DNA: TGTGCCAGCAGCTTAGATCAAGGCGGCACCCGCTCTGGAAACACCATATATTTT. It is translated as CASSLDQGGTRSGNTIYF.